This T cell receptor (beta chain) was recovered during a study of blood T cell repertoires in COVID-19. V gave up 4 bases and J gave up 0 bases, with 13 bases separating them. There are 15 residues in the CDR3. The germline V gene has CDR1 LNHDA and CDR2 SQIVND (reference sequence). The method was immunoSEQ multiplex PCR; TCRdb's version includes in-frame clones alone and lacks a portion of them. The sample shows under 300,000 clones, about four fifths of them seen only once. The chain joins TRBV19 to TRBJ2-7; D possibly corresponds to TRBD1 (6 bases). Material: peripheral blood. The receptor was isolated from a woman aged 50 to 60 who had recovered from COVID-19. In DNA form, the CDR3 reads TGTGCCAGTAGTAAAAACAGGGCGAGCTCCTACGAGCAGTACTTC. Amino acids: CASSKNRASSYEQYF.